These 20 T cell receptor beta chains were sequenced from one sample in a study of radiotherapy plus CTLA-4 blockade in lung cancer. Profiled with immunoSEQ multiplex PCR; TCRdb holds only in-frame clones, not every one. Of 43,000 or so clones listed, roughly four fifths are singletons. This specimen was peripheral blood, taken from a patient treated with radiotherapy plus ipilimumab. The receptors shown here come from a human donor with non-small cell lung cancer who had a complete response to radiotherapy plus ipilimumab.

This rearrangement joins TRBV4-1 to TRBJ1-1; D gene ambiguous. The CDR3 spans 17 residues. Germline V gives CDR1 MGHRA, CDR2 YSYEKL. With 1 base removed from V and 3 bases from J, the gap between germline ends came to 18 bases. CDR3 in amino acids: CASSQVRGLLSDTEAFF. The CDR3 nucleotides are TGCGCCAGCAGCCAAGTCAGAGGGTTACTGTCTGACACTGAAGCTTTCTTT.

The V call is TRBV27, the J call TRBJ2-2, with 8 positions matching TRBD2. Trimming removed 3 bases from V and 1 base from J; junction bases left unmatched: 1. Looked up from germline, CDR1 is MNHEY and CDR2 is SMNVEV (reference sequence). The CDR3 totals 15 residues. CDR3 nucleotides: TGTGCCAGCAGTTTGAGCGGGAGGAACACCGGGGAGCTGTTTTTT. Protein sequence: CASSLSGRNTGELFF.

The chain recombines TRBV28 with TRBJ2-3; D perhaps matches TRBD1 (6 bases). In germline, CDR1 is MDHEN, CDR2 SYDVKM. The V end was cut by 3 bases, the J end by 8 bases, with 21 bases between. The CDR3 loop spans 16 amino acids. The CDR3 loop is CASSLPGHRMGGTQYF. DNA of the CDR3: TGTGCCAGCAGTTTGCCGGGACACCGGATGGGTGGTACGCAGTATTTT.

The J gene is TRBJ2-5, the V gene TRBV7-2, with 7 bases fitting TRBD2. Germline CDR1 reads SGHTA; CDR2 reads FQGNSA. The CDR3 totals 15 residues. The V segment lost 1 base and the J segment 4 bases; nucleotides outside the gene matches: 6. The CDR3 DNA sequence: TGTGCCAGCAGCTTAGAGTTCCTAGCGGCAGAGACCCAGTACTTC. It yields the protein CASSLEFLAAETQYF.

The V call is TRBV18, the J call TRBJ2-7; D may be TRBD1 (6 bases). The CDR3 loop spans 13 amino acids. Germline loops: CDR1 KGHSH, CDR2 LQKENI. Trimming took 2 bases from V and 1 from J, leaving 6 bases between them. CDR3 residues: CASSPGTSYEQYF. CDR3 nucleotide sequence: TGTGCCAGCTCACCAGGGACATCCTACGAGCAGTACTTC. Looking up the rest from reference TRBV18 and TRBJ2-7 gives the full variable domain: NAGVMQNPRHLVRRRGQEARLRCSPMKGHSHVYWYRQLPEEGLKFMVYLQKENIIDESGMPKERFSAEFPKEGPSILRIQQVVRGDSAAYFCASSPGTSYEQYFGPGTRLTVT.

The V and J genes are TRBV9 and TRBJ2-1; possible D gene TRBD2, 6 bases. This CDR3 region has 16 residues. CDR1 and CDR2 from the germline V gene are SGDLS and YYNGEE. Deletions cut 0 bases from V and 0 bases from J, with 10 bases between. The CDR3 nucleotides read TGTGCCAGCAGCGTAGATGGGGGGTACTCCTACAATGAGCAGTTCTTC. Encoded protein: CASSVDGGYSYNEQFF.

The V call is TRBV30, the J call TRBJ2-7; 7 bases fit TRBD1. Trimming took 2 bases from V and 7 from J; bases not matched to a gene: 8. The CDR3 has 13 amino acids. Germline CDR1 is GTSNPN and CDR2 is SVGIG (reference sequence). The CDR3 region is CAWSQDRVREQYF. Here the CDR3 DNA reads TGTGCCTGGAGTCAAGACAGGGTAAGGGAGCAGTACTTC.

This chain connects TRBV4-1 to TRBJ2-5, with D possibly being TRBD2 (6 bases). The V gene's germline CDR1 is MGHRA and CDR2 YSYEKL. Trimming left V 3 bases short and J 5 bases short, with 10 bases between. This CDR3 spans 13 amino acids. CDR3 sequence: CASSQIAAETQYF. The DNA for the CDR3 is TGCGCCAGCAGCCAGATAGCGGCGGAGACCCAGTACTTC.

This rearrangement joins TRBV7-9 to TRBJ1-2, with 7 bases lining up with TRBD1. This CDR3 has 15 amino acids. V shed 4 bases, J shed 2 bases, and the junction held 7 bases outside the gene matches. The germline gives CDR1 SEHNR, CDR2 FQNEAQ (reference sequence). The CDR3 nucleotides read TGTGCCAGCAGCTCCGCACGGGGACAGAACTATGGCTACACCTTC. This codes for CASSSARGQNYGYTF.

At least ten counts were recorded for this clone. V usage is TRBV19 and J usage is TRBJ1-1, with 9 bases lining up with TRBD1. This CDR3 comprises 15 residues. V lost 5 bases to trimming and J lost 0 bases; unmatched junction nucleotides: 4. Germline CDR1 is LNHDA and CDR2 is SQIVND (reference sequence). CDR3: CASSYGQGMNTEAFF. The CDR3 nucleotides are TGTGCCAGTAGTTATGGACAGGGGATGAACACTGAAGCTTTCTTT.

This clone has just a few counts. The rearrangement uses TRBV27 and TRBJ1-4; TRBD1 agrees at 12 bases. The CDR3 length is 19 residues. The V gene end was trimmed by 6 bases and the J gene end by 3 bases; junction bases not matched to a gene: 14. Germline CDR1 reads MNHEY; CDR2 reads SMNVEV (reference sequence). The CDR3: CASREGTGGTVGANEKLFF. DNA for the CDR3: TGTGCCAGCAGAGAAGGGACAGGGGGCACAGTAGGGGCTAATGAAAAACTGTTTTTT.

This chain connects TRBV18 to TRBJ1-1; D is unclear. Germline V gene sequence: CDR1 KGHSH, CDR2 LQKENI. CDR3 length: 14 amino acids. The V and J ends lost 1 base and 5 bases respectively, with 11 bases between them. The CDR3 DNA is TGTGCCAGCTCACCACAGGTAGGAGGGACTGAAGCTTTCTTT. It is translated as CASSPQVGGTEAFF.

This clone has just one count. V and J are TRBV19 and TRBJ2-7; 10 positions match TRBD1. The V gene end was trimmed by 5 bases and the J gene end by 7 bases; junction bases not matched to a gene: 14. This CDR3 has 16 amino acids. Germline V lookup: CDR1 LNHDA, CDR2 SQIVND (reference sequence). CDR3 bases: TGTGCCAGTAGTCCGTATCCGGGACAGGGGATTTCTGAGCAGTACTTC. This translates into CASSPYPGQGISEQYF.

This clone was counted between two and nine times. The chain carries TRBV19 and TRBJ2-1, with 11 bases matching TRBD2. Germline loops: CDR1 LNHDA, CDR2 SQIVND (reference sequence). The CDR3 sequence is 15 residues long. The V gene end was trimmed by 6 bases and the J gene end by 6 bases; junction bases not matched to a gene: 7. The CDR3 region has the DNA TGTGCCAGTAGCCTCTTTAGCGGGGGGGCCAATGAGCAGTTCTTC. Residues: CASSLFSGGANEQFF.

The chain joins TRBV5-1 to TRBJ1-3; possible D gene TRBD1, 5 bases. There are 17 residues in the CDR3. V was clipped by 0 bases and J by 0 bases, with 13 bases between them. Germline loops: CDR1 SGHRS, CDR2 YFSETQ. The DNA of the CDR3 is TGCGCCAGCAGCTTGGTGACAGCAAGTACCTCTGGAAACACCATATATTTT. Translated: CASSLVTASTSGNTIYF.

The rearrangement links TRBV7-9 to TRBJ2-7, with 8 bases that match TRBD1. CDR3 size: 13 residues. Trimming cost V 6 bases and J 5 bases; bases outside gene matches: 6. The germline gives CDR1 SEHNR, CDR2 FQNEAQ (reference sequence). CDR3 DNA sequence: TGTGCCAGCAGAAGCAGGGGGCAGCACGAGCAGTACTTC. Its translation is CASRSRGQHEQYF.

This clone occurred a few times. The rearrangement uses TRBV4-3 and TRBJ1-2; perhaps TRBD1 as D (5 bases). This CDR3 is 14 amino acids long. V was trimmed by 5 bases and J by 0 bases, leaving 10 bases between them. The germline gives CDR1 LGHNA, CDR2 YSLEER. CDR3 nucleotides: TGCGCCAGCAGCTCGGCGACAGCTAACTATGGCTACACCTTC. Translation: CASSSATANYGYTF.

This clone is a singleton in its sample. CDR3 sequence (DNA): TGTGCCAGCTCGACGTCTAGCGGGAGTCCCGGGGAGCTGTTTTTT. Protein: CASSTSSGSPGELFF. J is TRBJ2-2 and V is TRBV18; 10 nucleotides agree with TRBD2. Germline V gene data show CDR1 as KGHSH and CDR2 as LQKENI. J gave up 6 bases and V 6 bases, and 7 bases lay outside the gene matches. This CDR3 is 15 amino acids long.

The V and J genes are TRBV9 and TRBJ2-3; 11 bases are a match to TRBD2. With V trimmed by 0 bases and J by 7 bases, 13 bases remained unmatched. Per germline, CDR1 SGDLS and CDR2 YYNGEE. There are 18 residues in the CDR3. CDR3 residues: CASSVDPEIAGGPYTQYF. In DNA form, the CDR3 reads TGTGCCAGCAGCGTAGATCCTGAGATAGCGGGAGGGCCTTATACGCAGTATTTT.

In this sample, this clone turned up a few times. The genes are TRBV6-5 and TRBJ1-1, with D perhaps TRBD1 (5 bases). Germline V gene data show CDR1 as MNHEY and CDR2 as SVGAGI. The CDR3 is 15 residues long. Trimming shortened V by 6 bases and J by 1 base, and 15 bases separated the two germline ends. As DNA, the CDR3 is TGTGCCAGCAGGAGGAGGGGCGGAGGGAACACTGAAGCTTTCTTT. Amino acid sequence: CASRRRGGGNTEAFF.